One sample yielded the 3 T cell receptor beta chains listed below, sequenced in a study of identical twins. Each CDR3 protein gets one entry after TCRdb re-called the 5' RACE reads with MiXCR. The table lists 690,000 or so distinct CDR3 sequences, approximately 9% of them singletons, with more than 0.75% in the top ten. These data also formed part of another study, on yellow fever vaccine responses in identical twins.

The sample comprised PBMCs. These receptors originate from a young woman in good health.

The chain links TRBV6-5 to TRBJ2-1; D call uncertain. With 5 bases removed from V and 8 bases from J, the gap between germline ends came to 25 bases. CDR1 and CDR2 (germline): MNHEY, SVGAGI. The CDR3 covers 17 residues. CDR3 loop: CASSKGFGGPKFDEQFF. The DNA of the CDR3 is TGTGCCAGCAGTAAAGGATTCGGTGGGCCTAAGTTCGATGAGCAGTTCTTC.

The rearrangement joins TRBV12-3 or TRBV12-4 to TRBJ2-3; TRBD1 is a possible D gene (6 bases). The V and J ends lost 6 bases and 2 bases respectively, with 18 bases between them. The CDR3 has 16 residues. DNA for the CDR3: TGTGCCAGCAGCCCGGGGACACTCCTTACCACAGATACGCAGTATTTT. It specifies CASSPGTLLTTDTQYF.

The table lists this clonotype with many counts. The gene calls are TRBV20-1 and TRBJ2-1, with D tentatively TRBD1 (5 bases). This CDR3 contains 12 residues. Germline CDR1 is DFQATT and CDR2 is SNEGSKA (reference sequence). Between the trimmed V and J ends, which lost 5 bases and 4 bases, there was a span of 9 bases. The CDR3 coding sequence is TGCAGTGCTTACGACAGATACAATGAGCAGTTCTTC. This translates into CSAYDRYNEQFF.